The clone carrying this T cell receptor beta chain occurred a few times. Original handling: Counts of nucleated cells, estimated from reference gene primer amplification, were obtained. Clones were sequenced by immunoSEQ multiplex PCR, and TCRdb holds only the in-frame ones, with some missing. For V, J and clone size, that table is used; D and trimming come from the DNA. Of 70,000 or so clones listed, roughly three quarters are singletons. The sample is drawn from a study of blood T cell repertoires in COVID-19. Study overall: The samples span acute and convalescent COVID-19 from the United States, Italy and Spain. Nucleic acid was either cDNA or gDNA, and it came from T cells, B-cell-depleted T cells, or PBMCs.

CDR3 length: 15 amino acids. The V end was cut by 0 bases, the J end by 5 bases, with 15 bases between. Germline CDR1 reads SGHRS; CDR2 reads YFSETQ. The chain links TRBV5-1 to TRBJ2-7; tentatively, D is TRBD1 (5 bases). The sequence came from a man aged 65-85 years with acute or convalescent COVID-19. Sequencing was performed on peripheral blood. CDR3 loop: CASSLARVGGDEQYF. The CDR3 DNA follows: TGCGCCAGCAGCTTGGCCAGGGTCGGTGGGGACGAGCAGTACTTC.